Here is one TCR beta chain with its context. What it binds is not known. This entry is derived from a study of identical twins. General study findings and limits: Cross-sectional statistics underpinned the conclusions; the same donors were not followed.

V was trimmed by 6 bases and J by 4 bases, leaving 16 bases between them. CDR1 and CDR2 (germline): SGHRS, YFSETQ. The CDR3 runs to 14 residues. A universal primer binding site was introduced by template switching. The final cDNA contained unique molecular identifiers. One entry per CDR3 protein, called by TCRdb with MiXCR from the 5' RACE reads. The sample holds roughly 540,000 distinct CDR3 sequences, 22% seen once. These data were also reused for a study on T cells expressing NK-cell markers. That source adds: Within the sequenced cohort of eight donors, seven exhibited HCMV seropositivity and one was seronegative.

This sequence joins TRBV5-1 and TRBJ1-1, with D possibly TRBD1 on 5 matching bases. The receptor's source is a woman between 18 and 29 years old in good health. The material sequenced was CD4+ T cells sorted from blood. CDR3 amino acids: CASNRREGATEAFF. Here the CDR3 DNA reads TGCGCCAGCAACCGGAGGGAAGGGGCCACTGAAGCTTTCTTT.